The 5 T cell receptor beta chains below all came from one sample that was sequenced in a study of CD4+ T cells in melanoma. Assay used: immunoSEQ multiplex PCR; TCRdb lists only in-frame clones, some missing. The data contain tens of thousands of clones, roughly three quarters of them singletons. Sequencing was carried out using tumor tissue. Every receptor here comes from a human donor with melanoma.

The chain combines TRBV7-9 with TRBJ1-2; TRBD1 is a possible D gene (6 bases). The germline V and J ends were trimmed by 2 bases and 4 bases, with 11 bases remaining between them. The CDR3 covers 14 residues. CDR1 and CDR2 (germline): SEHNR, FQNEAQ (reference sequence). CDR3 sequence reads: CASSLKNRAYGYTF. The CDR3 region has the DNA TGTGCCAGCAGCTTAAAGAACAGGGCCTATGGCTACACCTTC.

The rearrangement uses TRBV7-2 and TRBJ2-1; no clear D gene. The CDR3 totals 15 residues. V was cut by 5 bases and J by 1 base, with 12 bases left in between. CDR1 is SGHTA, CDR2 FQGNSA, per germline. The CDR3 DNA is TGTGCCAGCAGCCCACAAGCGCATTCCTACAATGAGCAGTTCTTC. This translates into CASSPQAHSYNEQFF.

The CDR3 DNA is TGTGCCAGCAGTCCCGGGACAGTGAGCAATCAGCCCCAGCATTTT. Its protein is CASSPGTVSNQPQHF. The V call is TRBV27, the J call TRBJ1-5, with TRBD1 matching over 7 bases. J gave up 1 base and V 5 bases, and 5 bases lay outside the gene matches. The CDR3 totals 15 residues. Per germline, CDR1 MNHEY and CDR2 SMNVEV (reference sequence).

This clone was counted ten times or more. This chain joins TRBV4-3 and TRBJ1-2; 7 positions match TRBD1. Germline V gene sequence: CDR1 LGHNA, CDR2 YSLEER. The CDR3 sequence is 15 residues long. With 5 bases clipped from V and 0 bases from J, the junction kept 6 bases outside the gene matches. The DNA of the CDR3 is TGCGCCAGCAGCGAAGGACAGGCTCCTAACTATGGCTACACCTTC. Its protein product is CASSEGQAPNYGYTF.

V is TRBV30 and J is TRBJ2-3, with D possibly called TRBD1 or TRBD2 (5 bases each). With 0 bases removed from V and 7 bases from J, the gap between germline ends came to 17 bases. Germline CDR1 and CDR2: GTSNPN and SVGIG (reference sequence). The CDR3 spans 15 residues. CDR3 loop: CAWSVSGTFSYTQYF. The CDR3 DNA reads as TGTGCCTGGAGTGTATCGGGGACCTTCTCCTATACGCAGTATTTT.